These T cell receptor beta chains were read from a single sample in a study of cytomegalovirus exposure and HLA in healthy donors. TCRdb keeps only in-frame clones here, not all; method: immunoSEQ multiplex PCR. The table lists 55,000 to 80,000 clones, approximately 94% of them singletons. Sequencing used PBMCs. These receptors were taken from a man aged 18 to 29 in good health and CMV-seropositive. CDR3s include the opening cysteine and the closing phenylalanine or tryptophan. The D gene is left open where the match is weak. The size of a clone is reported for some rows only, either as once, few or many, or as a class for expanded clones.

j_gene: TRBJ2-3; abundance: .; v_gene: TRBV18; d_gene: TRBD2; CDR3aa: CASSPTVGGGSTDTQYF; CDR3nt: TGTGCCAGCTCACCAACGGTCGGGGGGGGTAGCACAGATACGCAGTATTTT
j_gene: TRBJ2-5; abundance: .; v_gene: TRBV2; d_gene: TRBD1; CDR3aa: CASSADRGQETQYF; CDR3nt: TGTGCCAGCAGTGCAGACAGGGGCCAAGAGACCCAGTACTTC
j_gene: TRBJ2-2; abundance: .; v_gene: TRBV9; d_gene: TRBD2; CDR3aa: CASSVELAGGTGELFF; CDR3nt: TGTGCCAGCAGCGTAGAATTAGCGGGAGGCACCGGGGAGCTGTTTTTT
j_gene: TRBJ2-7; abundance: .; v_gene: TRBV5-1; d_gene: TRBD2; CDR3aa: CASSLVGGVGYEQYF; CDR3nt: TGCGCCAGCAGCTTGGTCGGGGGGGTGGGCTACGAGCAGTACTTC
j_gene: TRBJ2-1; abundance: .; v_gene: TRBV7-7; d_gene: TRBD2; CDR3aa: CASSAGGGLAGADEQFF; CDR3nt: TGTGCTAGCAGCGCAGGTGGGGGGCTAGCGGGCGCCGATGAGCAGTTCTTC
j_gene: TRBJ2-3; abundance: .; v_gene: TRBV29-1; d_gene: .; CDR3aa: CSVKHSLGADTQYF; CDR3nt: TGCAGCGTCAAACACAGCCTAGGGGCAGATACGCAGTATTTT
j_gene: TRBJ1-2; abundance: .; v_gene: TRBV5-4; d_gene: .; CDR3aa: CASSLNQGMSFGYTF; CDR3nt: TGTGCCAGCAGCTTGAACCAGGGTATGTCGTTTGGCTACACCTTC
j_gene: TRBJ1-6; abundance: once; v_gene: TRBV19; d_gene: .; CDR3aa: CASSIPPTGSYNSPLHF; CDR3nt: TGTGCCAGTAGTATCCCTCCGACGGGCTCCTATAATTCACCCCTCCACTTT
j_gene: TRBJ1-4; abundance: few; v_gene: TRBV5-1; d_gene: .; CDR3aa: CASSGGLGGREKLFF; CDR3nt: TGCGCCAGCAGCGGCGGTTTGGGGGGGCGCGAAAAACTGTTTTTT
j_gene: TRBJ2-3; abundance: .; v_gene: TRBV9; d_gene: .; CDR3aa: CASSPHPGAMADTQYF; CDR3nt: TGTGCCAGCAGCCCCCACCCGGGAGCGATGGCAGATACGCAGTATTTT
j_gene: TRBJ1-5; abundance: .; v_gene: TRBV1; d_gene: .; CDR3aa: CTSSPLGQGGNQPQHF; CDR3nt: TGCACCAGCAGCCCCTTAGGACAGGGTGGGAATCAGCCCCAGCATTTT
j_gene: TRBJ2-7; abundance: .; v_gene: TRBV9; d_gene: TRBD2; CDR3aa: CASSVGTVGGGVSYEQYF; CDR3nt: TGTGCCAGCAGCGTAGGCACAGTGGGGGGGGGAGTCTCCTACGAGCAGTACTTC
j_gene: TRBJ2-1; abundance: .; v_gene: TRBV2; d_gene: .; CDR3aa: CASSEEDYYNEQFF; CDR3nt: TGTGCCAGCAGTGAGGAGGATTACTACAATGAGCAGTTCTTC
j_gene: TRBJ2-3; abundance: .; v_gene: TRBV10-2; d_gene: TRBD2; CDR3aa: CASSPGLAGGTDTQYF; CDR3nt: TGCGCCAGCAGTCCCGGACTAGCGGGAGGGACAGATACGCAGTATTTT
j_gene: TRBJ2-1; abundance: .; v_gene: TRBV27; d_gene: TRBD2; CDR3aa: CASEAFSGSSYNEQFF; CDR3nt: TGTGCCAGCGAGGCCTTTAGCGGGAGCTCCTACAATGAGCAGTTCTTC
j_gene: TRBJ1-3; abundance: .; v_gene: TRBV6-1; d_gene: .; CDR3aa: CASSEWAAGSGNTIYF; CDR3nt: TGTGCCAGCAGTGAATGGGCCGCCGGCTCTGGAAACACCATATATTTT
j_gene: TRBJ1-2; abundance: .; v_gene: TRBV19; d_gene: TRBD1; CDR3aa: CASSTRTGGTNGYTF; CDR3nt: TGTGCCAGTAGTACCCGGACAGGGGGGACGAATGGCTACACCTTC
j_gene: TRBJ2-1; abundance: .; v_gene: TRBV6-4; d_gene: TRBD2; CDR3aa: CATTKTLSGKTNEQFF; CDR3nt: TGTGCCACCACGAAGACACTTAGCGGGAAAACCAATGAGCAGTTCTTC
j_gene: TRBJ1-2; abundance: .; v_gene: TRBV6-1; d_gene: .; CDR3aa: CASTDRYYGYTF; CDR3nt: TGTGCCAGCACCGACAGATACTATGGCTACACCTTC
j_gene: TRBJ2-7; abundance: .; v_gene: TRBV6-1; d_gene: .; CDR3aa: CASSPGYSYEQYF; CDR3nt: TGTGCCAGCAGTCCGGGGTACTCCTACGAGCAGTACTTC
j_gene: TRBJ2-1; abundance: .; v_gene: TRBV5-1; d_gene: TRBD1; CDR3aa: CASSQWTGDYNEQFF; CDR3nt: TGCGCCAGCAGCCAATGGACAGGGGACTACAATGAGCAGTTCTTC
j_gene: TRBJ2-1; abundance: once; v_gene: TRBV6-5; d_gene: TRBD2; CDR3aa: CASRRAGADNEQFF; CDR3nt: TGTGCCAGCAGGCGAGCGGGGGCAGACAATGAGCAGTTCTTC